This T cell receptor (beta chain) was recovered during a study of response to subunit inactivated influenza vaccine (dated by TCRdb to 2016 to 2019). General notes on the study: Deep quantitative profiling of the T cell receptor repertoire was used in the study to follow responses to a trivalent subunit inactivated influenza vaccine.

Paper-wide results and their limitations: According to the authors, only a limited number of new T cells may be recruited by each seasonal influenza vaccination.

Preparation of the library involved RT-PCR. The sequencer was an Illumina HiSeq 2500. In-frame beta chains were kept once TCRdb had trimmed the public reads at Q25 with fastp and called clones with MiXCR. Identical CDR3 proteins give one entry, which carries the most common genes and DNA. In all, the sample holds about 570,000 distinct CDR3 sequences, and approximately 10% of those were seen once. Together, the top ten hold about 10% of the sample. Concerning this clonotype: The antigen it binds to is not known. No much larger clonotype is one base removed from it; base qualities were not supplied.

The germline V gene encodes CDR1 SQVTM and CDR2 ANQGSEA. Trimming leaves V shorter by 7 bases and J shorter by 7 bases, with the junction holding 6 bases beyond the gene matches. Including the terminal cysteine and phenylalanine, the CDR3 comprises 12 residues. CDR3 DNA only is kept here, 36 bases in frame from base 1. The data were also submitted as part of a second study, on T cells expressing NK-cell markers. The second publication reports: The TCR beta cDNA libraries were made using 5'RACE template switching, a step that added both a universal primer site and unique molecular identifiers. About 8 donors provided sorted CD3+CD56+NKG2C+, CD3+CD56+NKG2C- and CD3+CD56-NKG2C+ T-cell subsets, whose TCR beta-chain repertoires were profiled. Among the eight sequenced donors, only one was HCMV-seronegative, while the other seven were HCMV-seropositive. In several experiments an anti-gammadeltaTCR antibody was added to restrict sorting to alphabetaTCR-expressing T cells. In six donors, the dominant CD3+CD56+NKG2C+ clonotypes were among the top 10 CD8+ clonotypes and accounted for about 1.0-7.5% of CD8+ T cells. Those dominant clonotypes were again the most abundant among CD3+CD56-NKG2C+ cells in a few donors, at about 25-65%. Whether the expanded NKG2C-expressing T cell clones were specific for HCMV antigens remained unclear. Randomly selected healthy volunteers, three men and five women, were used as the eight sequenced donors. To determine HCMV serostatus, a commercial ELISA kit was used to detect HCMV-specific IgG in serum. Peripheral blood mononuclear cells were isolated from blood by Ficoll density gradient centrifugation. For over 5 donors, bulk peripheral blood T-cell repertoires were also sequenced from unsorted PBMC. Priming for cDNA synthesis came from the TCR beta constant segment, and two successive PCR amplification steps followed. The libraries were sequenced on Illumina HiSeq 2000/2500, MiSeq or NextSeq, producing 2 x 150 bp reads. MIGEC was used to demultiplex reads and group the reads by UMI, and MiTCR was used to assemble and quantify clonotypes. To exclude erroneous sequences, only TCR cDNA sequences supported by at least two reads were retained. The tcR package was used for downstream repertoire analysis, and clonotypes were matched between fractions using CDR3 nucleotide sequence together with V segment. Antigen specificity was annotated against VDJdb with VDJmatch, allowing one amino acid substitution in CDR3.

The V and J genes are TRBV29-1 and TRBJ2-1, with 8 bases matching TRBD2. The specimen was PBMCs from blood, collected on the day of vaccination. This receptor was identified in a man in his fifties who received an inactivated influenza vaccine. Donor details come from another sample of the same person, matched by shared clones. The nucleotide sequence is given as TGCAGCGGTGCGGGAGGAATAAATGAGCAGTTCTTC. Its amino acids are CSGAGGINEQFF.